One and the same sample provided the 28 T cell receptor beta chains below, sequenced in a study of control samples from healthy donors and cancer patients. Here immunoSEQ multiplex PCR was the method, and the copy in TCRdb shows in-frame clones only, minus some. The top ten hold more than 1.5% of the sample, which has 150,000 or so clones, about 91% seen once. Sequencing used blood. The receptors shown here come from a man aged 18 to 30 in good health.

This chain uses TRBV4-2 with TRBJ2-2; TRBD1 matches at 7 bases. The CDR3 has 15 residues. Germline lookup yields CDR1 LGHNA and CDR2 YNFKEQ. The J segment lost 2 bases and the V segment lost 4 bases, leaving 4 bases of the junction unmatched. The CDR3 nucleotides read TGTGCCAGCAGCCCGGGACAGTATAACACCGGGGAGCTGTTTTTT. It translates to CASSPGQYNTGELFF.

This chain joins TRBV29-1 and TRBJ2-1; D not certain. From germline, CDR1 is SQVTM and CDR2 ANQGSEA. V was shortened by 7 bases and J by 1 base, with 14 bases between the two germline ends. There are 14 residues in the CDR3. CDR3 region: CSADEGRSYNEQFF. CDR3 DNA sequence: TGCAGCGCGGACGAAGGCCGATCCTACAATGAGCAGTTCTTC.

The chain links TRBV4-2 to TRBJ2-7; D perhaps matches TRBD2 (7 bases). Between the trimmed V and J ends, which lost 1 base and 6 bases, there was a span of 16 bases. From germline, CDR1 is LGHNA and CDR2 YNFKEQ. The CDR3 totals 15 residues. As DNA, the CDR3 is TGTGCCAGCAGCCAAGTCGGGGGGCTGGTCCGCGAGCAGTACTTC. It is translated as CASSQVGGLVREQYF.

V gene TRBV12-3 or TRBV12-4 combines with J gene TRBJ1-2, with a weak D call TRBD1 (5 bases). The CDR3 totals 13 residues. V was pared by 7 bases and J by 0 bases, with 9 bases between. CDR3 amino acids: CASTKTANYGYTF. The CDR3 coding sequence is TGTGCCAGCACCAAGACAGCTAACTATGGCTACACCTTC.

V and J are TRBV19 and TRBJ2-3, with 12 nucleotides matching TRBD2. CDR1 is LNHDA, CDR2 SQIVND, per germline (reference sequence). The CDR3 is 16 amino acids. Trimming at V came to 2 bases and at J to 5 bases, leaving 5 bases not matched to a gene. CDR3 nucleotides: TGTGCCAGTAGTATATCGTCTAGCGGGGGGGAAGATACGCAGTATTTT. Translating gives CASSISSSGGEDTQYF.

The J gene is TRBJ2-5, the V gene TRBV24-1, with 9 nucleotides matching TRBD1. J gave up 3 bases and V 5 bases, and 3 bases lay outside the gene matches. Germline loops: CDR1 KGHDR, CDR2 SFDVKD. The length of the CDR3 is 14 residues. CDR3 sequence: CATSGTGGKETQYF. CDR3 DNA: TGTGCCACCAGTGGAACAGGGGGCAAAGAGACCCAGTACTTC.

The J gene is TRBJ2-2, the V gene TRBV6-6; possibly TRBD1 or TRBD2 for D (6 bases each). The ends were cut back, 2 bases at V and 1 base at J, with 8 bases in the middle. From germline, CDR1 is MNHNY and CDR2 SVGAGI (reference sequence). The CDR3 extends over 15 amino acids. DNA for the CDR3: TGTGCCAGCAGTTACGCGGGACAGAACACCGGGGAGCTGTTTTTT. It translates to CASSYAGQNTGELFF.

This clone was counted a single time. CDR3 DNA: TGTGCCAGTAGAAGGGGGGTGTCCGGGGAGCTGTTTTTT. Encoded protein: CASRRGVSGELFF. The chain links TRBV19 to TRBJ2-2; D is perhaps TRBD1 or TRBD2 (6 bases each). Germline V gives CDR1 LNHDA, CDR2 SQIVND (reference sequence). This CDR3 region has 13 residues. V lost 6 bases, J lost 6 bases, and 11 bases lay in between.

This chain connects TRBV2 to TRBJ1-5, with D tentatively TRBD1 (5 bases). Trimming took off 1 base at V and 10 bases at J, with 14 bases between the two ends. The CDR3 extends over 14 amino acids. The V gene's germline CDR1 is SNHLY and CDR2 FYNNEI. CDR3 bases: TGTGCCAGCAGTGAAGTCGGGGGGTCGAGTCCCCAGCATTTT. It yields the protein CASSEVGGSSPQHF.

The V and J genes are TRBV19 and TRBJ2-1; no clear D. V dropped 9 bases and J dropped 2 bases, with 17 bases sitting between them. The CDR3 loop spans 15 amino acids. Germline CDR1 and CDR2: LNHDA and SQIVND (reference sequence). The CDR3 nucleotides are TGTGCCAGCCGCCCTGTATGGGTGGCCTACAATGAGCAGTTCTTC. Its translation is CASRPVWVAYNEQFF.

The chain combines TRBV3-1 (or the pseudogene TRBV3-2) with TRBJ2-7; 7 positions match TRBD2. The CDR3 has 14 amino acids. CDR1 LGHDT and CDR2 YNNKEL come from the germline V gene (reference sequence). The junction had 2 bases not matched to a gene; V was cut back by 0 bases and J by 3 bases. CDR3 nucleotide sequence: TGTGCCAGCAGCCAAGAGGGCGGGGGCTACGAGCAGTACTTC. The encoded protein is CASSQEGGGYEQYF.

The chain joins TRBV5-5 to TRBJ2-3; D assignment may be TRBD1 or TRBD2 (5 bases each). Trimming left V 1 base short and J 7 bases short, with 13 bases between. CDR1 and CDR2 (germline): SGHKS, YYEKEE (reference sequence). The CDR3 length is 14 residues. CDR3 coding DNA: TGTGCCAGCAGCTTGATCGGGGCCGCCCATACGCAGTATTTT. Translated: CASSLIGAAHTQYF.

This clone was counted once. The chain carries TRBV7-9 and TRBJ1-1; TRBD1 aligns across 9 bases. Germline V CDR1 and CDR2: SEHNR, FQNEAQ (reference sequence). The length of the CDR3 is 15 residues. J lost 0 bases, V lost 1 base, and 0 bases had no gene match. The CDR3 protein is CASSLGQGVNTEAFF. The DNA for the CDR3 is TGTGCCAGCAGCTTAGGACAGGGGGTGAACACTGAAGCTTTCTTT.

The sample holds a few counts of this clone. This sequence joins TRBV11-2 and TRBJ1-1; no reliable D call. With 0 bases removed from V and 0 bases from J, the gap between germline ends came to 11 bases. CDR1 and CDR2 (germline): SGHAT, FQNNGV. The CDR3 spans 16 residues. The CDR3 loop reads CASSLDGIGMNTEAFF. The CDR3 DNA reads TGTGCCAGCAGCTTAGACGGTATAGGCATGAACACTGAAGCTTTCTTT.

This clone was picked up a small number of times. The CDR3 sequence is CASSMASAQETQYF. DNA of the CDR3: TGTGCCAGCAGTATGGCTAGCGCCCAAGAGACCCAGTACTTC. The chain is built from TRBV2 and TRBJ2-5; the D gene is possibly TRBD2 (6 bases). V lost 5 bases and J lost 1, with 11 bases in between. The CDR3 has 14 amino acids. CDR1 is SNHLY and CDR2 is FYNNEI in the germline V gene.

The CDR3 DNA follows: TGTGCCACCAAACCCTTAGGGCATGCGAACACCGGGGAGCTGTTTTTT. It specifies CATKPLGHANTGELFF. V and J are TRBV5-4 and TRBJ2-2; D is undetermined. V was shortened by 9 bases and J by 0 bases, with 18 bases between the two germline ends. CDR3 length: 16 residues. Per germline, CDR1 SGHNT and CDR2 YYREEE (reference sequence).

The chain employs TRBV30 and TRBJ1-1, with D uncertain. Germline CDR1 reads GTSNPN; CDR2 reads SVGIG (reference sequence). The CDR3 totals 12 residues. Between the trimmed V and J ends, which lost 5 bases and 1 base, there was a span of 8 bases. The CDR3 here is CAWGAENTEAFF. Written as DNA, the CDR3 is TGTGCCTGGGGTGCGGAGAACACTGAAGCTTTCTTT.

The chain employs TRBV5-1 and TRBJ1-1; D not certain. This CDR3 is built from 14 residues. The V end lost 0 bases, the J end lost 3 bases, and 9 bases lay between the germline ends. Germline V gene data show CDR1 as SGHRS and CDR2 as YFSETQ. For the CDR3, the DNA is TGCGCCAGCAGCTTGGGAGTTGGATACACTGAAGCTTTCTTT. Encoded protein: CASSLGVGYTEAFF.

The chain links TRBV28 to TRBJ2-7; weak D call: TRBD1 (7 bases). Trimming removed 3 bases from V and 4 bases from J, with 13 bases in between. The CDR3 sequence is 14 residues long. Germline V gene sequence: CDR1 MDHEN, CDR2 SYDVKM. This chain's CDR3 is CASSFFRGVYEQYF. In nucleotides, the CDR3 is TGTGCCAGCAGTTTTTTCAGGGGGGTTTACGAGCAGTACTTC.

There are a few counts of this clone. V gene TRBV19 combines with J gene TRBJ1-1; 7 bases are a match to TRBD1. V shed 1 base, J shed 3 bases, and the junction held 8 bases outside the gene matches. CDR1 is LNHDA, CDR2 SQIVND, per germline (reference sequence). The CDR3 is 16 amino acids. The CDR3 DNA is TGTGCCAGTAGTATAGCGACAGGGAATACGTACACTGAAGCTTTCTTT. Residues: CASSIATGNTYTEAFF. The complete variable domain, with remaining parts taken from reference TRBV19 and TRBJ1-1, reads DGGITQSPKYLFRKEGQNVTLSCEQNLNHDAMYWYRQDPGQGLRLIYYSQIVNDFQKGDIAEGYSVSREKKESFPLTVTSAQKNPTAFYLCASSIATGNTYTEAFFGQGTRLTVV.

V gene TRBV5-6 combines with J gene TRBJ2-5; D call uncertain. CDR3 length: 13 residues. The V gene's germline CDR1 is SGHDT and CDR2 YYEEEE. With 2 bases removed from V and 2 bases from J, the gap between germline ends came to 7 bases. The CDR3 nucleotides are TGTGCCAGCAGCTTCGACGGACAAGAGACCCAGTACTTC. Translating gives CASSFDGQETQYF. Drawing the rest from reference TRBV5-6 and TRBJ2-5, the complete variable domain is DAGVTQSPTHLIKTRGQQVTLRCSPKSGHDTVSWYQQALGQGPQFIFQYYEEEERQRGNFPDRFSGHQFPNYSSELNVNALLLGDSALYLCASSFDGQETQYFGPGTRLLVL.

This clone has only one observation. This sequence joins TRBV11-2 and TRBJ2-3; 10 bases map to TRBD2. CDR1 is SGHAT and CDR2 is FQNNGV in the germline V gene. J lost 4 bases, V lost 3 bases, and 10 bases had no gene match. The CDR3 totals 17 residues. The CDR3 DNA is TGTGCCAGCAGCTTTAGCGGGGGGCCAGGGAGGGCAGATACGCAGTATTTT. Its translation: CASSFSGGPGRADTQYF.

As DNA, the CDR3 is TGTGCCAGCAGCCCTCGACCCAGGGGAGAGACCCAGTACTTC. This gives the protein CASSPRPRGETQYF. The chain is built from TRBV21-1 and TRBJ2-5; the table calls TRBD1, which could not be checked here. TRBV21-1 is shown as a pseudogene. The CDR3 has 14 residues.

The rearrangement uses TRBV5-6 and TRBJ2-5; TRBD1 matches at 9 bases. CDR3 length: 14 residues. Germline V CDR1 and CDR2: SGHDT, YYEEEE. V shed 3 bases, J shed 5 bases, and the junction held 5 bases outside the gene matches. This CDR3 is CASSYRGLGETQYF. In DNA form, the CDR3 reads TGTGCCAGCAGCTACAGGGGGCTCGGGGAGACCCAGTACTTC. Based on the CDR3 plus reference TRBV5-6 and TRBJ2-5, the full variable domain is DAGVTQSPTHLIKTRGQQVTLRCSPKSGHDTVSWYQQALGQGPQFIFQYYEEEERQRGNFPDRFSGHQFPNYSSELNVNALLLGDSALYLCASSYRGLGETQYFGPGTRLLVL.

The CDR3 here is CASSLVLGDTQYF. The CDR3 coding sequence is TGTGCCAGCAGCTTAGTACTAGGCGATACGCAGTATTTT. V gene TRBV7-3 combines with J gene TRBJ2-3; a possible D gene is TRBD2 (5 bases). From germline, CDR1 is SGHTA and CDR2 FQGTGA. The CDR3 covers 13 residues. V lost 2 bases and J 6 bases, leaving 9 bases between the germline ends.

This sequence joins TRBV6-6 and TRBJ2-5; tentatively, D is TRBD1 (6 bases). V was clipped by 1 base and J by 2 bases, with 11 bases between them. The CDR3 is made up of 15 amino acids. Germline CDR1 is MNHNY and CDR2 is SVGAGI (reference sequence). The CDR3 here is CASSYLSTGQETQYF. The CDR3 DNA reads TGTGCCAGCAGTTACTTATCTACAGGGCAAGAGACCCAGTACTTC.

CDR3 nucleotide sequence: TGTGCCAGCAGTTTAGGACAATTGGGCAATCAGCCCCAGCATTTT. Translated, it gives CASSLGQLGNQPQHF. The V and J genes are TRBV28 and TRBJ1-5, with D possibly being TRBD1 (5 bases). V shed 2 bases and J shed 2 bases, with 10 bases lying between them. The CDR3 runs 15 residues. Germline CDR1 and CDR2: MDHEN and SYDVKM.

V gene TRBV7-9 combines with J gene TRBJ2-2, with unresolved D. This CDR3 spans 13 amino acids. The V end was cut by 6 bases, the J end by 2 bases, with 7 bases between. Germline lookup yields CDR1 SEHNR and CDR2 FQNEAQ (reference sequence). CDR3 region: CASRPLNTGELFF. In nucleotides, the CDR3 is TGTGCCAGCAGACCCCTTAACACCGGGGAGCTGTTTTTT.